Presented here are 20 T cell receptor beta chains from one specimen sequenced in a study of blood T cell repertoires in COVID-19. Clones were sequenced by immunoSEQ multiplex PCR, and TCRdb holds only the in-frame ones, with some missing. The table records 310,000 or so clones, approximately 84% of them present only once. Sequencing used peripheral blood. The source is a woman aged 25 to 39 who had recovered from COVID-19.

CDR3 DNA: TGTGCCAGTAGTACAGGACAGGGGACCCTTTCCTACGAGCAGTACTTC. Its protein product is CASSTGQGTLSYEQYF. The chain joins TRBV19 to TRBJ2-7; 9 nucleotides match TRBD1. Unmatched junction bases numbered 8, after V lost 4 bases and J lost 1 base. The germline CDR1 and CDR2 sequences are LNHDA and SQIVND (reference sequence). CDR3 size: 16 residues.

V gene TRBV29-1 combines with J gene TRBJ2-2, with 8 bases fitting TRBD1. CDR1 is SQVTM, CDR2 ANQGSEA, per germline. Trimming took 5 bases from V and 5 from J; bases not matched to a gene: 10. CDR3 length: 15 residues. DNA of the CDR3: TGCAGCGTTTCCCTACCGACAGGGGCAACCGGGGAGCTGTTTTTT. Translating gives CSVSLPTGATGELFF.

V is TRBV29-1 and J is TRBJ2-2; possibly TRBD2 for D (6 bases). The V end lost 3 bases, the J end lost 4 bases, and 9 bases lay between the germline ends. The CDR3 has 13 amino acids. Per germline, CDR1 SQVTM and CDR2 ANQGSEA. Written as DNA, the CDR3 is TGCAGCGTTGATACCGGGGGCACCGGGGAGCTGTTTTTT. This codes for CSVDTGGTGELFF.

This rearrangement joins TRBV6-2 or TRBV6-3 to TRBJ2-7; D gene ambiguous. V was clipped by 2 bases and J by 9 bases, with 8 bases between them. This CDR3 is 11 amino acids long. Germline V gene data show CDR1 as MNHEY and CDR2 as SVGEGT. CDR3 sequence reads: CASSYHHGQYF. CDR3 nucleotide sequence: TGTGCCAGCAGTTACCATCACGGGCAGTACTTC.

This clone was recorded once. The chain's CDR3 is CASSSTQGSLLETQYF. The CDR3 nucleotides read TGTGCCAGCAGCTCGACTCAGGGTAGCCTTTTGGAGACCCAGTACTTC. The chain joins TRBV5-4 to TRBJ2-5, with D possibly TRBD1 on 5 matching bases. Trimming removed 3 bases from V and 5 bases from J, with 20 bases in between. Germline V CDR1 and CDR2: SGHNT, YYREEE (reference sequence). The CDR3 has 16 amino acids.

V is TRBV2 and J is TRBJ2-7, with D perhaps matching TRBD1 (6 bases). Germline V CDR1 and CDR2: SNHLY, FYNNEI. The V end lost 7 bases, the J end lost 1 base, and 8 bases lay between the germline ends. The CDR3 spans 12 residues. The CDR3 DNA follows: TGTGCCAGCAAAGGGGGTTCCTACGAGCAGTACTTC. Its translation is CASKGGSYEQYF. Filled out from reference TRBV2 and TRBJ2-7, the complete variable domain reads EPEVTQTPSHQVTQMGQEVILRCVPISNHLYFYWYRQILGQKVEFLVSFYNNEISEKSEIFDDQFSVERPDGSNFTLKIRSTKLEDSAMYFCASKGGSYEQYFGPGTRLTVT.

The rearrangement joins TRBV9 to TRBJ1-2, with 7 bases lining up with TRBD1. The CDR3 spans 14 residues. The V segment lost 0 bases and the J segment 3 bases; nucleotides outside the gene matches: 2. CDR1 SGDLS and CDR2 YYNGEE come from the germline V gene. CDR3 sequence reads: CASSVAGGYYGYTF. The CDR3 DNA reads TGTGCCAGCAGCGTAGCAGGGGGGTACTATGGCTACACCTTC.

The chain joins TRBV3-1 (or the pseudogene TRBV3-2) to TRBJ2-7; perhaps TRBD1 as D (6 bases). Germline CDR1 and CDR2: LGHDT and YNNKEL (reference sequence). V lost 0 bases and J lost 0, with 12 bases in between. This CDR3 comprises 16 residues. In nucleotides, the CDR3 is TGTGCCAGCAGCCAAGATCAGGGGCTCAACTCCTACGAGCAGTACTTC. Protein product: CASSQDQGLNSYEQYF.

V is TRBV7-2 and J is TRBJ2-2; D ambiguous. V was cut by 5 bases and J by 8 bases, with 9 bases left in between. CDR1 and CDR2 from the germline V gene are SGHTA and FQGNSA. The CDR3 is made up of 12 amino acids. The CDR3 loop is CASSSDPGELFF. The DNA for the CDR3 is TGTGCCAGCAGCAGCGATCCAGGGGAGCTGTTTTTT. The variable domain in full, completed from reference TRBV7-2 and TRBJ2-2, reads GAGVSQSPSNKVTEKGKDVELRCDPISGHTALYWYRQSLGQGLEFLIYFQGNSAPDKSGLPSDRFSAERTGGSVSTLTIQRTQQEDSAVYLCASSSDPGELFFGEGSRLTVL.

The V gene is TRBV28, the J gene TRBJ1-5, with D possibly matching TRBD1 (6 bases). Trimming left V 6 bases short and J 0 bases short, with 9 bases between. The CDR3 extends over 14 amino acids. Germline V gives CDR1 MDHEN, CDR2 SYDVKM. The CDR3, as DNA: TGTGCCAGCAGCCGAGGGGGTAGCAATCAGCCCCAGCATTTT. Protein product: CASSRGGSNQPQHF.

The chain is built from TRBV10-3 and TRBJ1-4; weak D call: TRBD1 (5 bases). Trimming shortened V by 2 bases and J by 7 bases, and 11 bases separated the two germline ends. CDR3 length: 14 residues. The germline V gene encodes CDR1 ENHRY and CDR2 SYGVKD. The CDR3 sequence is CAISETGQGEKLFF. The CDR3 region has the DNA TGTGCCATCAGTGAGACCGGGCAGGGTGAAAAACTGTTTTTT.

Remarks on this clone: The sample holds other DNA sequences that translate to the same CDR3. The genes are TRBV6-5 and TRBJ1-1; D gene ambiguous. Trimming shortened V by 0 bases and J by 3 bases, and 5 bases separated the two germline ends. Germline CDR1 and CDR2: MNHEY and SVGAGI. The CDR3 totals 13 residues. The CDR3, as DNA: TGTGCCAGCAGTTACTCCCGTGACACTGAAGCTTTCTTT. This encodes CASSYSRDTEAFF.

The chain couples TRBV3-1 (or the pseudogene TRBV3-2) to TRBJ1-2; possibly TRBD1 for D (5 bases). The CDR3 sequence is 17 residues long. The V end was cut by 0 bases, the J end by 8 bases, with 22 bases between. Germline-derived CDR1 and CDR2 are LGHDT and YNNKEL (reference sequence). CDR3: CASSQEGTNRAIGGYTF. The CDR3, as DNA: TGTGCCAGCAGCCAAGAGGGGACTAACCGTGCCATCGGGGGCTACACCTTC.

A few counts support this clone. The V and J genes are TRBV5-4 and TRBJ1-1, with D tentatively TRBD1 (5 bases). V shed 2 bases and J shed 2 bases, with 7 bases lying between them. Germline loops: CDR1 SGHNT, CDR2 YYREEE (reference sequence). The CDR3 sequence is 13 residues long. The CDR3 spells CASSFQGNTEAFF. The CDR3 nucleotides read TGTGCCAGCAGCTTTCAGGGTAACACTGAAGCTTTCTTT.

The genes are TRBV3-1 (or the pseudogene TRBV3-2) and TRBJ1-2; the match to TRBD1 covers 7 bases. CDR3 size: 15 residues. CDR1 is LGHDT and CDR2 is YNNKEL in the germline V gene (reference sequence). The trim removed 5 bases at V and 4 bases at J, leaving 10 bases unmatched. The CDR3 DNA reads TGTGCCAGCAGCTCACAGGGGAAACGCAGCTATGGCTACACCTTC. Protein product: CASSSQGKRSYGYTF.

This rearrangement joins TRBV12-3 or TRBV12-4 to TRBJ2-3; D gene ambiguous. This CDR3 has 13 amino acids. With 1 base removed from V and 4 bases from J, the gap between germline ends came to 6 bases. CDR3 bases: TGTGCCAGCAGTTTAGACTCCCCAGATACGCAGTATTTT. Translated: CASSLDSPDTQYF.

In DNA, the CDR3 is TGCGCCAGCAGCTACGAATCTTCCCCGGGCGGGGGGTCCTACAATGAGCAGTTCTTC. This translates into CASSYESSPGGGSYNEQFF. The chain links TRBV4-1 to TRBJ2-1, with 8 bases that match TRBD2. Germline loops: CDR1 MGHRA, CDR2 YSYEKL. The CDR3 has 19 residues. V was pared by 5 bases and J by 1 base, with 16 bases of the junction left unmatched.

The rearrangement joins TRBV18 to TRBJ1-2, with 7 bases lining up with TRBD1. Unmatched junction bases numbered 7, after V lost 6 bases and J lost 0 bases. Germline-derived CDR1 and CDR2 are KGHSH and LQKENI. CDR3 size: 15 residues. The CDR3 DNA sequence: TGTGCCAGCTCTAGTGGGGGACAGACTAACTATGGCTACACCTTC. The encoded protein is CASSSGGQTNYGYTF. Supplemented by reference TRBV18 and TRBJ1-2, the full variable domain reads NAGVMQNPRHLVRRRGQEARLRCSPMKGHSHVYWYRQLPEEGLKFMVYLQKENIIDESGMPKERFSAEFPKEGPSILRIQQVVRGDSAAYFCASSSGGQTNYGYTFGSGTRLTVV.

In this sample, this clone turned up a few times. The rearrangement joins TRBV3-1 (or the pseudogene TRBV3-2) to TRBJ1-5, with D possibly being TRBD1 (5 bases). The CDR3 has 15 residues. Deletions cut 1 base from V and 1 base from J, with 8 bases between. In germline, CDR1 is LGHDT, CDR2 YNNKEL (reference sequence). The CDR3 loop reads CASSQGWGSNQPQHF. The DNA of the CDR3 is TGTGCCAGCAGCCAAGGTTGGGGCAGCAATCAGCCCCAGCATTTT.

This sequence joins TRBV24-1 and TRBJ2-1; TRBD2 matches at 10 bases. CDR1 and CDR2 from the germline V gene are KGHDR and SFDVKD. This CDR3 region has 15 residues. Trimming removed 6 bases from V and 7 bases from J; junction bases left unmatched: 8. For the CDR3, the DNA is TGTGCCACCAGTACGGGACTAGCGAAGCAAAATGAGCAGTTCTTC. This translates into CATSTGLAKQNEQFF.